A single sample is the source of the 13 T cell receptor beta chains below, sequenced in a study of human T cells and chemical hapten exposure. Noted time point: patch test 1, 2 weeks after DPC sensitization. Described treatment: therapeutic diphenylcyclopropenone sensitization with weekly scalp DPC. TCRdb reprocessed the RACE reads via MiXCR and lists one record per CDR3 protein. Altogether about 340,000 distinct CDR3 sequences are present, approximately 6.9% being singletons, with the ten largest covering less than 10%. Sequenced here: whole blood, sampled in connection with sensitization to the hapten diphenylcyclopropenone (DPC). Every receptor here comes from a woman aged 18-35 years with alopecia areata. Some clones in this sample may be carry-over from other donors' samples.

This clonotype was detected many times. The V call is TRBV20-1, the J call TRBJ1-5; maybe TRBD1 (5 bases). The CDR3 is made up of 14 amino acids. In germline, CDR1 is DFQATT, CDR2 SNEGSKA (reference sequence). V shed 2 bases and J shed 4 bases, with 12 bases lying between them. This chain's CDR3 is CSARRPGRNQPQHF. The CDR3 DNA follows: TGCAGTGCTAGAAGGCCAGGGCGGAATCAGCCCCAGCATTTT.

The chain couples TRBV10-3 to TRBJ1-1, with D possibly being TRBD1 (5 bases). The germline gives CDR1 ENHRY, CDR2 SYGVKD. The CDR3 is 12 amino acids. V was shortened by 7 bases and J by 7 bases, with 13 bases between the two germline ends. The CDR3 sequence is CAITPWGIEAFF. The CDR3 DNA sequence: TGTGCCATCACCCCTTGGGGGATTGAAGCTTTCTTT.

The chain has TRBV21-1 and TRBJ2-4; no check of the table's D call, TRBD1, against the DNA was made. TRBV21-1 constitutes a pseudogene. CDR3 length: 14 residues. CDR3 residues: CASSPCEAKNIQYF. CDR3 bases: TGTGCCAGCAGCCCCTGTGAGGCCAAAAACATTCAGTACTTC.

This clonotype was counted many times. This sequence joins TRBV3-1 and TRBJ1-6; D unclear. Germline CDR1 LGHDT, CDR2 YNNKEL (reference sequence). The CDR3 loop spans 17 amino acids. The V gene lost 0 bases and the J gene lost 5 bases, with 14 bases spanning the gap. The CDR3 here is CASSQDRSWIHNSPLHF. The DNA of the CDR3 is TGTGCCAGCAGCCAAGATCGATCCTGGATCCATAATTCACCCCTCCACTTT.

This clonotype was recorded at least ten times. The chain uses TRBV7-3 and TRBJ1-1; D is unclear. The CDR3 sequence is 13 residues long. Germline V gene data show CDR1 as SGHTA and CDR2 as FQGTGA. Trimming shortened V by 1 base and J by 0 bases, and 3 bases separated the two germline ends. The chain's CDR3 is CASSLMMNTEAFF. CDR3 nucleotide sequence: TGTGCCAGCAGCTTAATGATGAACACTGAAGCTTTCTTT.

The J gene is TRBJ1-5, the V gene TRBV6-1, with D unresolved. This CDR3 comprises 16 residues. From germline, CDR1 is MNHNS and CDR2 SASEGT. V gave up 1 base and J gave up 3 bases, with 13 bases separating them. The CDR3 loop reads CASSEELMFLNQPQHF. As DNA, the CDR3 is TGTGCCAGCAGTGAAGAATTGATGTTTCTCAATCAGCCCCAGCATTTT.

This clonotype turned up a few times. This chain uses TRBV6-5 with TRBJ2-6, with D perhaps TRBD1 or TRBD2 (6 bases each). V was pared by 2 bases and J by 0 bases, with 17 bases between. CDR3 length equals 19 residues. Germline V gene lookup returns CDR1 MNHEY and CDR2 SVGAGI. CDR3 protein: CASSYKGGPLYSGANVLTF. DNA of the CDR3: TGTGCCAGCAGTTACAAGGGGGGCCCCCTGTACTCTGGGGCCAACGTCCTGACTTTC.

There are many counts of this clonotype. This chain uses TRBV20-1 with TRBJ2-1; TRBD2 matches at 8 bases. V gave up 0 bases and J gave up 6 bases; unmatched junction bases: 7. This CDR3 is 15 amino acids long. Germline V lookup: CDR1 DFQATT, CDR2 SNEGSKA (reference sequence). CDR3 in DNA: TGCAGTGCTAGAGATCTAAGCGGGGGAATCAATGAGCAGTTCTTC. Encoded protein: CSARDLSGGINEQFF.

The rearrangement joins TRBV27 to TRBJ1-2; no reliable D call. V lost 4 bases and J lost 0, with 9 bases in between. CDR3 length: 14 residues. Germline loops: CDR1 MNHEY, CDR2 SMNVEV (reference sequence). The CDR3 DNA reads TGTGCCAGCAGTTATGCAGGAGCTAACTATGGCTACACCTTC. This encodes CASSYAGANYGYTF.

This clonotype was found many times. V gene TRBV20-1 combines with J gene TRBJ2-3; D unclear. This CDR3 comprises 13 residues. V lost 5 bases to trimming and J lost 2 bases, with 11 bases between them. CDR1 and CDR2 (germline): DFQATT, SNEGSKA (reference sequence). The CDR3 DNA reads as TGCAGTGCTTTCAGTCAGAACACAGATACGCAGTATTTT. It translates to CSAFSQNTDTQYF.

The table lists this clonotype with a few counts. The CDR3 region has the DNA TGTGCCAGCAGTCCGTATTCCTACGAGCAGTACTTC. Translation gives CASSPYSYEQYF. The chain has TRBV6-2 or TRBV6-3 and TRBJ2-7; no clear D. The germline V gene has CDR1 MNHEY and CDR2 SVGEGT. This CDR3 has 12 amino acids. V shed 5 bases and J shed 1 base, with 6 bases lying between them.

The CDR3 nucleotides are TGTGCCAGCAGTGAGCCCGTGGAGGGAGGGACTGAAGCTTTCTTT. It is translated as CASSEPVEGGTEAFF. The rearrangement links TRBV6-1 to TRBJ1-1; no clear D gene. Germline-derived CDR1 and CDR2 are MNHNS and SASEGT. V dropped 3 bases and J dropped 5 bases, with 16 bases sitting between them. The CDR3 runs 15 residues.

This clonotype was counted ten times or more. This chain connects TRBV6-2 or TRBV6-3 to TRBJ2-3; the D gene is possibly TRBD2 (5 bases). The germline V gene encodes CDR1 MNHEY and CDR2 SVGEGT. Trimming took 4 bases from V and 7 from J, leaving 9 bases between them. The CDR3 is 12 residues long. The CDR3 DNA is TGTGCCAGCAGTTTTTCGGGGTATACGCAGTATTTT. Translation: CASSFSGYTQYF.